This T cell receptor (beta chain) stems from a study of T cells in localized non-small cell lung cancer. General study results and limits: Greater T cell density in blood accompanied longer overall survival. Uninvolved nearby lung showed the greatest T cell clonality, exceeding that found in tumor. Heterogeneity remains possible, as sequencing covered one tumor region only. Detection in adjacent lung was observed for a median approximately 52 of the top 100 tumor clones.

Measured with immunoSEQ multiplex PCR; TCRdb has only the in-frame clones, and not every one. The table shows 28,000 or so clones, with 80% to 95% occurring only once. This clone was picked up a small number of times. As yet, its antigen is unknown. Germline CDR1 and CDR2: SGHRS and YFSETQ. V was pared by 0 bases and J by 6 bases, with 2 bases of the junction left unmatched. This CDR3 contains 15 residues. The sequences come from peripheral blood, collected before any cancer treatment. The rearrangement links TRBV5-1 to TRBJ1-4, with TRBD1 identical over 10 bases. This TCR derives from a female donor over 55 with stage II squamous cell lung carcinoma. CDR3 sequence: CASSLAGTGDEKLFF. The CDR3 nucleotides read TGCGCCAGCAGCTTGGCCGGGACAGGGGATGAAAAACTGTTTTTT.